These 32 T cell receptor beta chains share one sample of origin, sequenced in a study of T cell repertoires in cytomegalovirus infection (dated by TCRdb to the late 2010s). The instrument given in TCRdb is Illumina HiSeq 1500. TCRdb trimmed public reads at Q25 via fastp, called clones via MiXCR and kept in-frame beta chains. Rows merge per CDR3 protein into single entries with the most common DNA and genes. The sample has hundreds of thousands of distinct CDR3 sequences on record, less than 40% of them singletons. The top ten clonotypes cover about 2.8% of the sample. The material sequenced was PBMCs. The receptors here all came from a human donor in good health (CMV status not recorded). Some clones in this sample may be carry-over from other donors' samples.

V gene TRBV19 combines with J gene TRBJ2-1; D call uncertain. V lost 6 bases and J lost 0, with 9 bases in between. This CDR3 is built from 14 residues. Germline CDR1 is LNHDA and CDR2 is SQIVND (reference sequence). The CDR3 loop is CASRSLSSYNEQFF. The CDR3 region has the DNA TGTGCCAGTAGGAGTTTGAGCTCCTACAATGAGCAGTTCTTC.

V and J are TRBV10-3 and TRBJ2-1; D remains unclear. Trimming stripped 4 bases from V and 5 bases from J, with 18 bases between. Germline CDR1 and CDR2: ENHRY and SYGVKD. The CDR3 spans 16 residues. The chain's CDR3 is CAISVPRYRTNNEQFF. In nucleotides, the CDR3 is TGTGCCATCAGTGTACCTCGGTATCGGACCAACAATGAGCAGTTCTTC.

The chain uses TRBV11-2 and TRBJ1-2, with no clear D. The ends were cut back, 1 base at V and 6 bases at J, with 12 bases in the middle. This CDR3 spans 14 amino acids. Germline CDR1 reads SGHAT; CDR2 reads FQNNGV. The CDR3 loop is CASSLARTDHGYTF. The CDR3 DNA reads TGTGCCAGCAGCTTAGCTCGGACGGACCATGGCTACACCTTC.

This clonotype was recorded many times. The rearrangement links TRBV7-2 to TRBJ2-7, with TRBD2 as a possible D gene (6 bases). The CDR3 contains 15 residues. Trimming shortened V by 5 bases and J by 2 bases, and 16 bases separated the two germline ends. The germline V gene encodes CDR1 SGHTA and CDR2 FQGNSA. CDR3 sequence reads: CASSLRDSRAYEQYF. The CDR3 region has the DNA TGTGCCAGCAGCCTTCGGGACTCCCGGGCCTACGAGCAGTACTTC. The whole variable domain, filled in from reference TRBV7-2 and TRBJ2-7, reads GAGVSQSPSNKVTEKGKDVELRCDPISGHTALYWYRQSLGQGLEFLIYFQGNSAPDKSGLPSDRFSAERTGGSVSTLTIQRTQQEDSAVYLCASSLRDSRAYEQYFGPGTRLTVT.

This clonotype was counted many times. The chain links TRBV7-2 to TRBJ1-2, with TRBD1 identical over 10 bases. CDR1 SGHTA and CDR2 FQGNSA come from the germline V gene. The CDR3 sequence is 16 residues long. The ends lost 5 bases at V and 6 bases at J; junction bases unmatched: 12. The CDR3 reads CASSVATSTGGHGYTF. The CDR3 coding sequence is TGTGCCAGCAGCGTCGCTACCTCGACAGGGGGCCATGGCTACACCTTC.

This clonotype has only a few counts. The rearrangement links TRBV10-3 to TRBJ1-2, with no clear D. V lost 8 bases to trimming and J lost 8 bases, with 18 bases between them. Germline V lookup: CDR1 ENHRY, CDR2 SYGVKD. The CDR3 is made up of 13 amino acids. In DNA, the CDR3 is TGTGCCATCGGGGTCACAGCGCTTGAAGGCTACACCTTC. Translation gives CAIGVTALEGYTF.

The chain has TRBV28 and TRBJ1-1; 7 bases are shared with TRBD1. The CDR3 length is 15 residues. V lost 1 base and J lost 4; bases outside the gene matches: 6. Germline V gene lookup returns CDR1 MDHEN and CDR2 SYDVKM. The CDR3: CASSLFVGGGTEAFF. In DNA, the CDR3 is TGTGCCAGCAGTTTATTCGTAGGGGGCGGCACTGAAGCTTTCTTT.

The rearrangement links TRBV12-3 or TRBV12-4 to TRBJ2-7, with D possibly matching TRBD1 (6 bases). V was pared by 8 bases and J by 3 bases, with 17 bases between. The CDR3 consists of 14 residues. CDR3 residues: CASSTGGSIYEQYF. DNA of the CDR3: TGTGCCAGCTCGACAGGCGGTTCGATCTACGAGCAGTACTTC.

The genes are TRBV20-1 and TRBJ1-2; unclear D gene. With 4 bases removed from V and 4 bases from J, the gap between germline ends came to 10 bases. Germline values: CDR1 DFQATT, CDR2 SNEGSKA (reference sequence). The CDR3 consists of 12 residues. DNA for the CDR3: TGCAGTGCTATTGCAGCCATCTATGGCTACACCTTC. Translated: CSAIAAIYGYTF.

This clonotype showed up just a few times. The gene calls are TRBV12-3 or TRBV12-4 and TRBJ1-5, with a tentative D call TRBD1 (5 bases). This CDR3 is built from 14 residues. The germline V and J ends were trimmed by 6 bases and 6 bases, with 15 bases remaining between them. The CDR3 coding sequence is TGTGCCAGCAGGACTTCGGGGGGGGGTCAGCCCCAGCATTTT. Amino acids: CASRTSGGGQPQHF.

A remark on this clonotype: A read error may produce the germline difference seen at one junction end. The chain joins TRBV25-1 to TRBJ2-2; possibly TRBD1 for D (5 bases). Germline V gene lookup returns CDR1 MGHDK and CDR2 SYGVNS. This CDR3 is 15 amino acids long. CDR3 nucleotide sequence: TGTGCCAGCAGTGAAAAGGGGCGCGACACCGTGGATCTGGTTTTT. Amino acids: CASSEKGRDTVDLVF.

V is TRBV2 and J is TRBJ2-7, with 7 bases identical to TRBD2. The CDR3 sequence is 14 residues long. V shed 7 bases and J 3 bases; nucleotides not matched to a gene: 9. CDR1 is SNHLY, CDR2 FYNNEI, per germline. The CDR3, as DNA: TGTGCCAGCATCTGGCGGGAGACGAGCTACGAGCAGTACTTC. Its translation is CASIWRETSYEQYF.

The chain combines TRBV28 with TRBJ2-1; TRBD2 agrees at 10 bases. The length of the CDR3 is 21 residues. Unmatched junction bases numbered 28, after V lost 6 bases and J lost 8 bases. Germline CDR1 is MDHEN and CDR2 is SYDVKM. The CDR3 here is CASSLTPTGGPSGRELDEQFF. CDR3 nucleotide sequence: TGTGCCAGCAGCCTAACTCCTACGGGGGGTCCGAGCGGGAGGGAGCTAGATGAGCAGTTCTTC.

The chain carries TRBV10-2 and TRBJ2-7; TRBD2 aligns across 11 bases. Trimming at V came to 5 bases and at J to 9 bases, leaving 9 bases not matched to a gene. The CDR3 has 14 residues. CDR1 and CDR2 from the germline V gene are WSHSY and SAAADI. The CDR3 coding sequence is TGCGCCAGCAGTCCGACTAGCGGGGAGTTCGGGCAGTACTTC. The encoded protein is CASSPTSGEFGQYF.

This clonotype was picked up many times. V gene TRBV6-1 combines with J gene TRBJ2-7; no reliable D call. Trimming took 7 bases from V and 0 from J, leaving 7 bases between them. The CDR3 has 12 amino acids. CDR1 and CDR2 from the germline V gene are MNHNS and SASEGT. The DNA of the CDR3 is TGTGCCAGCAAGGGTTCCTCCTACGAGCAGTACTTC. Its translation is CASKGSSYEQYF.

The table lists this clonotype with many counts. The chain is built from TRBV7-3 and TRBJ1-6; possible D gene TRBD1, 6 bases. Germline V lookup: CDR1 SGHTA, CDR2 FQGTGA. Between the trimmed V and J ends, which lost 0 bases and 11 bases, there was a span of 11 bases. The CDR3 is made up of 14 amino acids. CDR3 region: CASSLTGGFPPLHF. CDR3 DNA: TGTGCCAGCAGCTTAACAGGGGGTTTTCCACCCCTCCACTTT.

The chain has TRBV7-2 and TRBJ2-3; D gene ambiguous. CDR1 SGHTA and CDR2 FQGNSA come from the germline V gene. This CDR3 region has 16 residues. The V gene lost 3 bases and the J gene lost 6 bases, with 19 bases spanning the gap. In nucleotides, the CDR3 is TGTGCCAGCAGCTTGCCCGACCCCCTAGGTCGGGATACGCAGTATTTT. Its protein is CASSLPDPLGRDTQYF.

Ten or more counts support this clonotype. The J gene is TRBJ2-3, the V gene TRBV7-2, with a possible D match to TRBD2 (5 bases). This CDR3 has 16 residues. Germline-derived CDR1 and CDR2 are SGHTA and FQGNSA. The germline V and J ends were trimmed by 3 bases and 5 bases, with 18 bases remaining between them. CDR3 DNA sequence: TGTGCCAGCAGCTTCAATTTCGGGTCTCGGGGAGATACGCAGTATTTT. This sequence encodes CASSFNFGSRGDTQYF.

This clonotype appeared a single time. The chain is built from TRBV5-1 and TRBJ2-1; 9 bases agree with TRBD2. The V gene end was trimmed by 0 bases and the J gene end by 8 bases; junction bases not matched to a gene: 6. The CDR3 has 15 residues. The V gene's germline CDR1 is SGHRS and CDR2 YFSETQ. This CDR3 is CASSLDSGRLDEQFF. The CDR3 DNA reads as TGCGCCAGCAGCTTGGATAGCGGGAGATTAGATGAGCAGTTCTTC.

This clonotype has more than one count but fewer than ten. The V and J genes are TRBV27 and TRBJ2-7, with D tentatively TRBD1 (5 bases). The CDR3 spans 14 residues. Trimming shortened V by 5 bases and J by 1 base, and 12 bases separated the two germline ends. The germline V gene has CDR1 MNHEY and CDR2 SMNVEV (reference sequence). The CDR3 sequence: CASSPTAVSYEQYF. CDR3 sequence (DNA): TGTGCCAGCAGTCCGACAGCAGTATCCTACGAGCAGTACTTC.

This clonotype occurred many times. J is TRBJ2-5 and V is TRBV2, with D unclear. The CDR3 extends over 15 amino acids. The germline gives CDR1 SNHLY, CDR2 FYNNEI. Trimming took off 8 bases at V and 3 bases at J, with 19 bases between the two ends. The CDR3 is CASFEWVPIKETQYF. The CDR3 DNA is TGTGCCAGCTTCGAGTGGGTTCCTATCAAAGAGACCCAGTACTTC.

CDR3 in DNA: TGTGCCAGCAGGCCCCAGCGGGAGGGTTTCAGGGCCAACGTCCTGACTTTC. Its protein is CASRPQREGFRANVLTF. This chain links TRBV27 with TRBJ2-6; TRBD2 agrees at 10 bases. The V segment lost 6 bases and the J segment 5 bases; nucleotides outside the gene matches: 10. This CDR3 has 17 residues. CDR1 is MNHEY, CDR2 SMNVEV, per germline (reference sequence).

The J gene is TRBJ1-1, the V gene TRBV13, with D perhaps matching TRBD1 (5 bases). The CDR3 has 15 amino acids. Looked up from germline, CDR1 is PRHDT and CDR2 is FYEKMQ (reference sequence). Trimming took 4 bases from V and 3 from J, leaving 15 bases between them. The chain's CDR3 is CASSSPDTGYTEAFF. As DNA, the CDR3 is TGTGCCAGCAGCTCCCCGGACACTGGGTACACTGAAGCTTTCTTT.

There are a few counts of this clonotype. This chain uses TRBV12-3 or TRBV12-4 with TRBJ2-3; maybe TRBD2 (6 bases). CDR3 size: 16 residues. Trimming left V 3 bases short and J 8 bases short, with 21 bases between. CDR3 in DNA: TGTGCCAGCAGTTTCTCTGTTGGGACTTACGTTGGTACGCAGTATTTT. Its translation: CASSFSVGTYVGTQYF.

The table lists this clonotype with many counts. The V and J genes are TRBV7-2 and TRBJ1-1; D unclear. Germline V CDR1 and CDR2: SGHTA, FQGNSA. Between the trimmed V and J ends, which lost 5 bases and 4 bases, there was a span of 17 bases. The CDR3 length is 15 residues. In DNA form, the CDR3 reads TGTGCCAGCAGCGGTCGTCTCGCTACCACCACTGAAGCTTTCTTT. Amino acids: CASSGRLATTTEAFF.

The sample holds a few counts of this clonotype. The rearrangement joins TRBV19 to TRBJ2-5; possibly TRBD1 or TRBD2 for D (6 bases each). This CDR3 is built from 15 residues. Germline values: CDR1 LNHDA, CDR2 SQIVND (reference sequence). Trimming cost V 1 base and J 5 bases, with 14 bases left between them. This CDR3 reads CASSIGRGARETQYF. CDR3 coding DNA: TGTGCCAGTAGTATAGGGAGGGGGGCACGGGAGACCCAGTACTTC.

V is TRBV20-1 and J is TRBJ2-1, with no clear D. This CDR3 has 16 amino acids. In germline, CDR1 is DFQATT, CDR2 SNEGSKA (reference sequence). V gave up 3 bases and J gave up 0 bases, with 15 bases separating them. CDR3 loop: CSASRRGTSSYNEQFF. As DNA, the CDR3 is TGCAGTGCTAGTCGGCGCGGTACCAGCTCCTACAATGAGCAGTTCTTC.

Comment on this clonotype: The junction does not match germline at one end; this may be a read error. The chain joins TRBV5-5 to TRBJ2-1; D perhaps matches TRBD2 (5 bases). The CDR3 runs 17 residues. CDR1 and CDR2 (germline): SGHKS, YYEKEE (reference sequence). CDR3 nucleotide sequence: TGTGCCAGCAGCCCGGGTATGACTACGGGCGCCTACACTGAGCAGTTCTTC. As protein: CASSPGMTTGAYTEQFF.

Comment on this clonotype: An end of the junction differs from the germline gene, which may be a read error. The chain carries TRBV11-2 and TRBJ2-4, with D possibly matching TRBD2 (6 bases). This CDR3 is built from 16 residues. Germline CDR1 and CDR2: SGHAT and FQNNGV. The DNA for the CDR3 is TGTGCCAGCAGCCTGCCCCCGACTAGGGTCGAAAACGTTCAGTACTTC. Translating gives CASSLPPTRVENVQYF.

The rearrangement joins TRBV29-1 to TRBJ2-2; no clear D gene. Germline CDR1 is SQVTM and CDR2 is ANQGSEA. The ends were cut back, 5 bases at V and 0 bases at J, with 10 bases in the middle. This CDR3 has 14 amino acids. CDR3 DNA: TGCAGCGTTTCTGGCACACCGAACACCGGGGAGCTGTTTTTT. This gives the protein CSVSGTPNTGELFF.

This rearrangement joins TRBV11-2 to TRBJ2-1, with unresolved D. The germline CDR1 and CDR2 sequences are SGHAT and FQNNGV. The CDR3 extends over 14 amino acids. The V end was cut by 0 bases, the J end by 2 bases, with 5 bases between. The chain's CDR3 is CASSLDSTYNEQFF. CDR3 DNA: TGTGCCAGCAGCTTAGACTCAACCTACAATGAGCAGTTCTTC.

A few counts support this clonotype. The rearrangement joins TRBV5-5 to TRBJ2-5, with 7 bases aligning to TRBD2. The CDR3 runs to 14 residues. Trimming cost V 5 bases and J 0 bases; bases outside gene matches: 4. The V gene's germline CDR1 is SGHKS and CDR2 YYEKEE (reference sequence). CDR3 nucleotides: TGTGCCAGCAGTCCCGGGGGGAACCAAGAGACCCAGTACTTC. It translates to CASSPGGNQETQYF.